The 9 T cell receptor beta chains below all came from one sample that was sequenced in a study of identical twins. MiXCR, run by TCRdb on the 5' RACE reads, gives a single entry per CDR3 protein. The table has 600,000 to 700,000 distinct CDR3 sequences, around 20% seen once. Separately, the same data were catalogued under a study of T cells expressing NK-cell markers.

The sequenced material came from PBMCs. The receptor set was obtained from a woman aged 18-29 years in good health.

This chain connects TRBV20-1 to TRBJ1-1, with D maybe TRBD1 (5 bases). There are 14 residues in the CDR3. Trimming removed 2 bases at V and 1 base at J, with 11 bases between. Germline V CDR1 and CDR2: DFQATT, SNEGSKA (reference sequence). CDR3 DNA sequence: TGCAGTGCTAGACTTGGGGCAGGGAACACTGAAGCTTTCTTT. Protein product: CSARLGAGNTEAFF.

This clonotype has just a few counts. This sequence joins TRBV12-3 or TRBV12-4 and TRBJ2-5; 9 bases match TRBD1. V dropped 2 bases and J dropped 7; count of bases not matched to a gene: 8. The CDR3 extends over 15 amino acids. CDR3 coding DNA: TGTGCCAGCAGTTTACCGGGGACAGGGCAGTGGACCCAGTACTTC. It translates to CASSLPGTGQWTQYF.

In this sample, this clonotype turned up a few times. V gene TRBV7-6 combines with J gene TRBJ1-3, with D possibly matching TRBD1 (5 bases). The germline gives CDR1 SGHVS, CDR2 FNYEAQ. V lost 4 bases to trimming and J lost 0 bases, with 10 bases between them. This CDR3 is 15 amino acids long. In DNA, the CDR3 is TGTGCCAGCAGCTGGGACGGAAGCTCTGGAAACACCATATATTTT. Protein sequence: CASSWDGSSGNTIYF.

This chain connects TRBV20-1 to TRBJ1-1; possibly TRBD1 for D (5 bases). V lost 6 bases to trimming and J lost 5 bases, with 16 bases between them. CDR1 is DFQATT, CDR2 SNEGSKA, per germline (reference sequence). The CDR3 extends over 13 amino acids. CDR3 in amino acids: CSARLSRGTEAFF. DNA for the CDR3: TGCAGTGCCCGTCTGAGCCGGGGGACTGAAGCTTTCTTT.

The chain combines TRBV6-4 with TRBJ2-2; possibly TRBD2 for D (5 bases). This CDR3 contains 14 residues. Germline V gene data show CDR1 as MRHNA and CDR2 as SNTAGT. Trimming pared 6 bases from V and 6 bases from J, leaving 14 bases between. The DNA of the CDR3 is TGTGCCAGCAGAGTGGAGGATACGGCCGGGGAGCTGTTTTTT. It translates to CASRVEDTAGELFF.

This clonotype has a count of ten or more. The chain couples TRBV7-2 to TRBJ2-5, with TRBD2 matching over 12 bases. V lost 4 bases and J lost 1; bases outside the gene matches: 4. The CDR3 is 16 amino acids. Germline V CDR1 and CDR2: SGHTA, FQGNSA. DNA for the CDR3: TGTGCCAGCAGCTCAACTAGCGGGAGGCCCCAAGAGACCCAGTACTTC. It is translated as CASSSTSGRPQETQYF.

CDR3 loop: CSAQGQGISGDGQPQHF. The CDR3 DNA reads TGCAGTGCTCAAGGACAGGGGATATCAGGGGACGGTCAGCCCCAGCATTTT. The chain recombines TRBV20-1 with TRBJ1-5; 9 positions agree with TRBD1. This CDR3 spans 17 amino acids. V shed 5 bases and J 6 bases; nucleotides not matched to a gene: 17. The germline CDR1 and CDR2 sequences are DFQATT and SNEGSKA (reference sequence).

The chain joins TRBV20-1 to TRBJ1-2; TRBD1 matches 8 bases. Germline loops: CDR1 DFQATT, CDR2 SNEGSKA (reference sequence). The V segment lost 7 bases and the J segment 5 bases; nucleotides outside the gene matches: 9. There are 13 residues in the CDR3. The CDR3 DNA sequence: TGCAGTGTTTTGGACAGGGTTTCGTATGGCTACACCTTC. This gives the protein CSVLDRVSYGYTF.

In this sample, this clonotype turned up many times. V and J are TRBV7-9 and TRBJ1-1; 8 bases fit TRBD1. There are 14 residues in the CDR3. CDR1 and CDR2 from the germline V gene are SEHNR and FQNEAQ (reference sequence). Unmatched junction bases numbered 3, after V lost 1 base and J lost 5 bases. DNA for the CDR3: TGTGCCAGCAGCTTAGGGCAGGGGGCGACTGAAGCTTTCTTT. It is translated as CASSLGQGATEAFF.